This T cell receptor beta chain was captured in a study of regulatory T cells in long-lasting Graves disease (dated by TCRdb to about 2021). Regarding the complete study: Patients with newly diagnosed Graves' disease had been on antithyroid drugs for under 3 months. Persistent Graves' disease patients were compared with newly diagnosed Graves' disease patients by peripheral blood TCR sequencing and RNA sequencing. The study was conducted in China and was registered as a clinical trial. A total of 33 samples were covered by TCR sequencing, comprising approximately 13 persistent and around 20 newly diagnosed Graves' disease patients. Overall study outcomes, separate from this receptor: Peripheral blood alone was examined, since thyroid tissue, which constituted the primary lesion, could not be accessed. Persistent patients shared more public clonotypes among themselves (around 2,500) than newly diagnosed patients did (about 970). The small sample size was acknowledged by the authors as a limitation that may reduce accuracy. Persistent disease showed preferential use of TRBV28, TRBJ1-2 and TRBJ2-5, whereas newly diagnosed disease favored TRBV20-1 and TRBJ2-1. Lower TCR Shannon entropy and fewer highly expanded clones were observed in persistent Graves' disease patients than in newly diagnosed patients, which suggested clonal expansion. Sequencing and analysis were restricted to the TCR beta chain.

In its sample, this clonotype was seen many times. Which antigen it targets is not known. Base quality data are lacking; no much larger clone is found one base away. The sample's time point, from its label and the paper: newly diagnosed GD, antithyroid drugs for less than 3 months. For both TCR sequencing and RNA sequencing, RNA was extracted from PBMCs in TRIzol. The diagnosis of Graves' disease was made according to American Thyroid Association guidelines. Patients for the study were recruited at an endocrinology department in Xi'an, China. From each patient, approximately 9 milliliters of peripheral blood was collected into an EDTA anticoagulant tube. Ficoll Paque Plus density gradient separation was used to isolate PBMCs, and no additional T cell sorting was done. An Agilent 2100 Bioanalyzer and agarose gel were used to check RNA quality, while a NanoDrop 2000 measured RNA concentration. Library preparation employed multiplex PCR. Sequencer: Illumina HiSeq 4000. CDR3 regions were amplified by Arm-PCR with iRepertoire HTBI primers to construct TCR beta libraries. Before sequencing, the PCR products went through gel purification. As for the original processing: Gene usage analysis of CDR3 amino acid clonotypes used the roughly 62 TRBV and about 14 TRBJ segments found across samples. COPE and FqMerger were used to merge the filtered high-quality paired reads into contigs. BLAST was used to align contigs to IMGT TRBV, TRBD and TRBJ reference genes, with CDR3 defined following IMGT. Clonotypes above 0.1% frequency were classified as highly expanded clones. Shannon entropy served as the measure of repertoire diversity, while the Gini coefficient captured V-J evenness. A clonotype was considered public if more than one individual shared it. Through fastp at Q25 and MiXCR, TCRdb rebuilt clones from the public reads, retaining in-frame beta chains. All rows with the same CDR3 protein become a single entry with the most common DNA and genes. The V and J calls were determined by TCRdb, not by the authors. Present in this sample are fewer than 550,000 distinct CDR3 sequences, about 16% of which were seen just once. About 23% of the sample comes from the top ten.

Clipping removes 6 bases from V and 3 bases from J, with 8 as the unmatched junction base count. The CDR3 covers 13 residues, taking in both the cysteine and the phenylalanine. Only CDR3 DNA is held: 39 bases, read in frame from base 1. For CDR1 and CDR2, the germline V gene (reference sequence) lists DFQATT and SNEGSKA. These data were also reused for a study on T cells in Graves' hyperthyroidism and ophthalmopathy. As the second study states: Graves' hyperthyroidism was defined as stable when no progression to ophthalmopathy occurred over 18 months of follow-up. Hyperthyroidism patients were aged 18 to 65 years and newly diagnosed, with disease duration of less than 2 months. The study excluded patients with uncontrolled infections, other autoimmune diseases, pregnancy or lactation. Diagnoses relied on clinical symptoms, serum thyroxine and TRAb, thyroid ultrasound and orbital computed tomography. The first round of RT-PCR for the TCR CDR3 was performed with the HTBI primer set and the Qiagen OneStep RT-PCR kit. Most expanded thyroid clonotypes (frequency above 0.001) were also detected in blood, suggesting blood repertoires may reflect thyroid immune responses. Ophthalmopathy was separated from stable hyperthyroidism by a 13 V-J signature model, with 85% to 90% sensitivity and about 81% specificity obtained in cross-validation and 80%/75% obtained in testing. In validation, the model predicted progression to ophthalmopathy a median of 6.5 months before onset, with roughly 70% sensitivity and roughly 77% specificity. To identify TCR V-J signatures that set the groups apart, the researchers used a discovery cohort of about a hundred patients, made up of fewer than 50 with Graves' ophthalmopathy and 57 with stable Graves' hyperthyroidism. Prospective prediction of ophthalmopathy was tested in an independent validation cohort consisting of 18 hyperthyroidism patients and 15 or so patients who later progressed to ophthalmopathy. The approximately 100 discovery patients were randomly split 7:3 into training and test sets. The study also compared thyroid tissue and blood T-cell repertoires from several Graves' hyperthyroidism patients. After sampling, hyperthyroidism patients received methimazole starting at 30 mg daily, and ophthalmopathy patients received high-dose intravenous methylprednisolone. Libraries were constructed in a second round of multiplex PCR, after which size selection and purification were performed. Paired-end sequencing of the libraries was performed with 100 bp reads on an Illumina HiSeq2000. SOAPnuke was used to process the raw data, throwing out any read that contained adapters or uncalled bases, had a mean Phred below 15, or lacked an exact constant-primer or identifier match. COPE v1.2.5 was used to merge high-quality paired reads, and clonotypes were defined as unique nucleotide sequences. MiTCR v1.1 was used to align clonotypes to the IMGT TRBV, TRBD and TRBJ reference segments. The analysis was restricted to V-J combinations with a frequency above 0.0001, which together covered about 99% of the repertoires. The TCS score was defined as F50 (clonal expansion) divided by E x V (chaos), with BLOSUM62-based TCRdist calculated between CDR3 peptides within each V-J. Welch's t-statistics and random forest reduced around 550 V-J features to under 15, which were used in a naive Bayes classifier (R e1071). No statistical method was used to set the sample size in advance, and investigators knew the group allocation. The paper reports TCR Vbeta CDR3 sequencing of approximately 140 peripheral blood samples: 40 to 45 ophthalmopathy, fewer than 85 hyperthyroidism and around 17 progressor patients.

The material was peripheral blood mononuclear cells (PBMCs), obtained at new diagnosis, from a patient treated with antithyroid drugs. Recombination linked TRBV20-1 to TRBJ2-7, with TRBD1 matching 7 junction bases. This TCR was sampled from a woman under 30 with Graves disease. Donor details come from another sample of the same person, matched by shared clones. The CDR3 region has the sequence CSAEKTGVYEQYF. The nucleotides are TGCAGTGCGGAGAAAACAGGGGTCTACGAGCAGTACTTC.